The following is a T cell receptor (beta chain) sequence with its context. The antigen it binds to is not known. No per-base quality is available; no much larger clone lies one base away. The data originate from a study of T cell responses to AZD1222 COVID-19 vaccine (dated by TCRdb to 2020 to 2022). Broadly, across the study: A total of 233 trial participants underwent TCR sequencing, of whom about 210 had received two doses of AZD1222 and 26 had received two doses of the MenACWY control vaccine. Trial participants were enrolled into age subgroups of 18-55, 56-69 and 70-plus years, which contained about 150, 28 and 57 TCR-sequenced participants, respectively.

Trimming takes 10 bases from V and 3 bases from J, and the germline ends sit 21 bases apart. Counted from cysteine to phenylalanine, this CDR3 has 15 amino acids. CDR3 DNA only is kept here, 45 bases in frame from base 1. CDR1 LNHDA and CDR2 SQIVND are derived from the germline V gene (reference sequence). What the research found in general, with its limitations: Participants were mostly white British and included more females than males, and it was suggested by the authors that clonal diversity may have been underestimated. Conclusions about previously exposed vaccinees were limited because only a handful of AZD1222 recipients were SARS-CoV-2 seropositive at baseline. Reportedly, almost half of the unique spike-specific TCRs recognized epitopes lying outside the regions that are mutated in the B.1.351 and B.1.1.7 variants. No day 14 peak-response samples were available, so repertoires were characterized only after the peak T cell response. The 56-69-year group was small, and its depth increase did not reach significance, likely because of low power. The whole spike protein was spanned by vaccine-associated CD4 TCRs, and dominant responses were seen in regions 160-218 and 743-854. After two AZD1222 doses, both the breadth and the depth of spike-specific TCRs were significantly higher than at day 0 and than in MenACWY recipients.

The CDR3 regions of human TCRbeta chains were subjected to immunosequencing. The paper's processing steps were these. TCRs in the repertoires were matched against a reference library of SARS-CoV-2-specific TCRs that had been generated with the MIRA antigen-specificity platform. Breadth was defined as the fraction of unique TCRs that were SARS-CoV-2-associated. Depth was defined as the fraction of total T cells that were SARS-CoV-2-associated. Using the MIRA data, every spike-specific TCR was mapped to the spike region that the TCR reacted to and assigned to either a CD4 or a CD8 class. Log10-transformed breadth and depth values were compared by one-way ANOVA with Sidak's multiple comparisons tests. In its TCRdb copy, this immuneACCESS table keeps in-frame sequences only and misses some clones. Where compared with another copy, unresolved V genes explain less than half of these, and the others have no known cause. Clone size and the V and J calls come from that table; the DNA yielded D and trimming. A total of over 110,000 clones appear in this sample, almost 95% of them only once. The leading ten clones occupy about a tenth of the sample.

This specimen's time point label, interpreted: about 28 days (+/-7) after the second vaccine dose. Because spike-specific TCR depth and breadth did not differ between the two schedules, AZD1222 recipients who got a second dose at roughly 4 weeks were pooled with those who got a second dose at roughly 12 weeks. Samples from vaccinated people were obtained from the UK trials COV001 and COV002, which included a single-blind randomized controlled phase 2/3 trial of AZD1222 (ChAdOx1 nCoV-19) in healthy adults. For TCRbeta chain sequencing, PBMC samples were collected from trial participants at day 0 and at day 28 after the second dose.

The chain is assembled from TRBV19 and TRBJ1-1; TRBD1 is a weak D gene call, 5 bases matching. The origin of this receptor is an adult who received the AZD1222 COVID-19 vaccine. The sequences come from peripheral blood, collected 28 days after the second AZD1222 dose. The CDR3 sequence is CATKGVNSPYTEAFF. The bases read TGTGCCACCAAAGGGGTGAATTCTCCATACACTGAAGCTTTCTTT.